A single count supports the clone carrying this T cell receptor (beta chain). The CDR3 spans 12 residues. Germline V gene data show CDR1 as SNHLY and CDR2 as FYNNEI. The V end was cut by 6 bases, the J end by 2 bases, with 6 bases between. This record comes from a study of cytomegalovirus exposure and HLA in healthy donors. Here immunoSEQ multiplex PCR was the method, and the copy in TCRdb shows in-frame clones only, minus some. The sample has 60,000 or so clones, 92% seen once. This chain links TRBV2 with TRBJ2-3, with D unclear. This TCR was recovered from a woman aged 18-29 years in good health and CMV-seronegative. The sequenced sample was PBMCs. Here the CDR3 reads CASRRSTDTQYF. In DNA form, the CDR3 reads TGTGCCAGCAGGAGGTCCACAGATACGCAGTATTTT.